This T cell receptor beta chain was documented in a study of regulatory T cells in long-lasting Graves disease. Study summary: Patients newly diagnosed with Graves' had been on antithyroid drugs for under 3 months. General study points: Persistent disease showed a preference for TRBV28, TRBJ1-2 and TRBJ2-5.

The V end lost 4 bases, the J end lost 2 bases, and 15 bases lay between the germline ends. The CDR3 sequence is 15 residues long. Germline CDR1 is SGHRS and CDR2 is YFSETQ. A remark on this clonotype: Its cognate antigen is unknown.

Described time point: newly diagnosed GD, antithyroid drugs for less than 3 months. There was RNA extracted from PBMCs, and the TCR library was made from it. The TCR beta library used iRepertoire HTBI primers with Arm-PCR amplification of CDR3. From the multiplex PCR reads, TCRdb called clonotypes with MiXCR, one entry per CDR3 protein. The data hold about 450,000 distinct CDR3 sequences, with 14% observed a single time. Separately, the same data were catalogued under a study of T cells in Graves' hyperthyroidism and ophthalmopathy. That study adds: Lactation, pregnancy, other autoimmune disease or uncontrolled infection excluded patients. HTBI primers were employed in a first-round RT-PCR of the TCR CDR3.

This TCR was sampled from a woman aged 50 to 60 with Graves disease. The sample consisted of peripheral blood mononuclear cells (PBMCs), taken at new diagnosis, from a patient treated with antithyroid drugs. V gene TRBV5-1 combines with J gene TRBJ2-5; D may be TRBD1 (5 bases). The CDR3, as DNA: TGCGCCAGCAGCCCAAACAGGATCCGTCAAGAGACCCAGTACTTC. Protein sequence: CASSPNRIRQETQYF.